Listed below are T cell receptor beta chains from one sample, sequenced in a study of blood T cell repertoires in COVID-19. Method: immunoSEQ multiplex PCR; TCRdb's copy keeps in-frame clones and lacks some. The sample comprises under 95,000 clones, around 90% of which are singletons, and roughly 46% rests with the top ten. The sequenced sample consisted of peripheral blood. All receptors come from a human donor in a cohort sampled during active COVID-19. Both conserved end residues are part of each CDR3. The D gene is left open where the match is weak. Clone size appears in some rows only: once, few, many, or a class for an expanded clone.

J,size,D,V,CDR3,DNA
TRBJ2-1,.,.,TRBV7-8,CASSPRGSSYNEQFF,TGTGCCAGCAGCCCCAGGGGTAGCTCCTACAATGAGCAGTTCTTC
TRBJ1-1,.,.,TRBV7-2,CASSKQGGGMNTEAFF,TGTGCCAGCAGCAAACAGGGTGGGGGTATGAACACTGAAGCTTTCTTT
TRBJ2-3,.,TRBD1,TRBV18,CASSPRGTASTDTQYF,TGTGCCAGCTCACCACGTGGGACAGCTAGCACAGATACGCAGTATTTT
TRBJ2-3,.,.,TRBV7-8,CASSLATMTDTQYF,TGTGCCAGCAGCTTAGCCACTATGACAGATACGCAGTATTTT
TRBJ2-7,.,TRBD1,TRBV3-1/TRBV3-2,CASSKQGADEQYF,TGTGCCAGCAGCAAACAGGGGGCCGACGAGCAGTACTTC
TRBJ2-7,.,TRBD2,TRBV5-1,CASSFSGRAALYEQYF,TGCGCCAGCAGCTTTAGCGGGAGGGCCGCTCTGTACGAGCAGTACTTC
TRBJ1-6,.,TRBD1,TRBV4-3,CASSQRTGNSPLHF,TGCGCCAGCAGCCAGAGGACAGGGAATTCACCCCTCCACTTT
TRBJ2-5,once,.,TRBV6-2/TRBV6-3,CASSLETGETQYF,TGTGCCAGCAGCCTCGAGACAGGAGAGACCCAGTACTTC
TRBJ2-3,.,TRBD2,TRBV18,CASSWTSGSTDTQYF,TGTGCCAGCTCATGGACTAGCGGAAGCACAGATACGCAGTATTTT
TRBJ1-2,.,.,TRBV6-2/TRBV6-3,CASNPQTRNYGYTF,TGTGCCAGCAACCCCCAGACGCGGAACTATGGCTACACCTTC
TRBJ2-3,.,.,TRBV5-1,CASSKTGLGSSTDTQYF,TGCGCCAGCAGCAAAACAGGCTTAGGGTCTAGCACAGATACGCAGTATTTT
TRBJ1-1,few,.,TRBV7-9,CASSGARRTEAFF,TGTGCCAGCAGCGGGGCGAGACGGACTGAAGCTTTCTTT
TRBJ2-1,once,TRBD1,TRBV5-1,CASSLTGAYNEQFF,TGCGCCAGCAGCTTAACAGGGGCCTACAATGAGCAGTTCTTC
TRBJ2-3,.,.,TRBV19,CASSPETPGTDTQYF,TGTGCCAGTAGTCCTGAGACCCCGGGGACAGATACGCAGTATTTT
TRBJ2-2,.,TRBD2,TRBV13,CASSQLAGGGAGELFF,TGTGCCAGCAGCCAACTAGCGGGAGGGGGTGCCGGGGAGCTGTTTTTT
TRBJ2-1,.,TRBD2,TRBV28,CASNQRSGLADNEQFF,TGTGCCAGCAACCAAAGATCGGGACTAGCGGACAATGAGCAGTTCTTC
TRBJ2-3,.,.,TRBV20-1,CSASDRLVTGTDTQYF,TGCAGTGCTAGTGATAGACTAGTGACAGGCACAGATACGCAGTATTTT
TRBJ2-1,.,TRBD2,TRBV7-2,CASSPGTSGGFEQFF,TGTGCCAGCAGCCCCGGGACTAGCGGGGGGTTTGAGCAGTTCTTC
TRBJ2-3,.,TRBD2,TRBV28,CASSLEAGVGDTQYF,TGTGCCAGCAGTTTAGAAGCGGGAGTTGGAGATACGCAGTATTTT
TRBJ2-7,.,TRBD2,TRBV28,CASSRTGTSDKSHDYEQYF,TGTGCCAGCAGTCGAACCGGGACTAGCGATAAGAGCCACGACTACGAGCAGTACTTC
TRBJ1-5,.,.,TRBV5-1,CASSLGSQGGNQPQHF,TGCGCCAGCAGCTTGGGCAGCCAAGGGGGCAATCAGCCCCAGCATTTT
TRBJ1-2,.,.,TRBV7-8,CASSPHRLPRGAQGYTF,TGTGCCAGCAGCCCCCATAGATTACCACGCGGGGCGCAGGGCTACACCTTC
TRBJ2-3,.,TRBD2,TRBV11-3,CASSSAGGYTDTQYF,TGTGCCAGCAGCTCGGCGGGAGGCTACACAGATACGCAGTATTTT
TRBJ2-2,.,TRBD1,TRBV5-5,CASSLRRHGTGVTGELFF,TGTGCCAGCAGCTTGAGACGCCACGGGACAGGGGTCACCGGGGAGCTGTTTTTT
TRBJ2-3,.,.,TRBV30,CALGPPVGDTQYF,TGTGCCTTGGGCCCTCCAGTTGGCGATACGCAGTATTTT
TRBJ2-1,.,TRBD2,TRBV6-5,CASSRLAGVRDEQFF,TGTGCCAGCAGCCGACTAGCGGGAGTTCGCGATGAGCAGTTCTTC
TRBJ2-5,.,TRBD2,TRBV7-3,CASSLGLAGGQAQYF,TGTGCCAGCAGCTTAGGACTAGCGGGGGGGCAAGCCCAGTACTTC
TRBJ2-5,.,TRBD1,TRBV19,CASSTPFPDRGQETQYF,TGTGCCAGTAGTACCCCGTTCCCCGACAGGGGTCAAGAGACCCAGTACTTC
TRBJ2-3,.,.,TRBV7-9,CASSLKTGPDTQYF,TGTGCCAGCAGCTTGAAGACAGGACCAGATACGCAGTATTTT
TRBJ2-7,.,TRBD2,TRBV6-4,CASSATSGTYEQYF,TGTGCCAGCAGCGCTACTAGCGGGACTTACGAGCAGTACTTC
TRBJ2-1,.,.,TRBV27,CASSWDTLRHNEQFF,TGTGCCAGCAGTTGGGACACATTGCGCCACAATGAGCAGTTCTTC
TRBJ2-3,.,TRBD2,TRBV2,CASSEIGLAKADTQYF,TGTGCCAGCAGTGAGATCGGACTAGCGAAGGCAGATACGCAGTATTTT
TRBJ2-7,.,TRBD2,TRBV5-1,CASSPTGTSGSYEQYF,TGCGCCAGCAGCCCGACCGGGACTAGCGGGTCCTACGAGCAGTACTTC
TRBJ1-3,.,.,TRBV7-2,CASSFDGLSGNTIYF,TGTGCCAGCAGCTTCGACGGACTCTCTGGAAACACCATATATTTT
TRBJ1-5,.,TRBD1,TRBV19,CASSFTGDNQPQHF,TGTGCCAGTAGTTTTACAGGGGATAATCAGCCCCAGCATTTT
TRBJ1-3,.,.,TRBV29-1,CSVVLPTGPSGNTIYF,TGCAGCGTTGTCCTCCCGACAGGCCCGTCTGGAAACACCATATATTTT
TRBJ1-6,.,TRBD1,TRBV5-6,CASSQGQYNSPLHF,TGTGCCAGCAGCCAGGGACAGTATAATTCACCCCTCCACTTT
TRBJ2-7,.,.,TRBV2,CASSTPGAALYEQYF,TGTGCCAGCAGTACACCGGGAGCGGCCCTGTACGAGCAGTACTTC
TRBJ2-1,.,.,TRBV11-2,CASSLGANEQFF,TGTGCCAGCAGCTTAGGGGCGAATGAGCAGTTCTTC
TRBJ1-1,.,.,TRBV4-3,CASSQDWGEAFF,TGCGCCAGCAGCCAAGATTGGGGCGAAGCTTTCTTT
TRBJ2-1,.,TRBD2,TRBV7-2,CASSFGVQRGGRNEQFF,TGTGCCAGCAGCTTCGGAGTCCAGCGGGGGGGCCGGAATGAGCAGTTCTTC
TRBJ1-1,once,TRBD1,TRBV6-2/TRBV6-3,CASSKQGARNTEAFF,TGTGCCAGCAGTAAACAGGGGGCACGGAACACTGAAGCTTTCTTT
TRBJ2-1,.,TRBD1,TRBV12-5,CASGAHGTDNEQFF,TGTGCTAGTGGGGCCCACGGGACAGACAATGAGCAGTTCTTC
TRBJ1-6,.,.,TRBV7-2,CASSLLVRGSPLHF,TGTGCCAGCAGCCTCCTGGTTAGGGGTTCACCCCTCCACTTT
TRBJ1-3,few,.,TRBV11-2,CASSLGQGAGNTIYF,TGTGCCAGCAGCTTAGGGCAGGGTGCTGGAAACACCATATATTTT
TRBJ2-6,.,.,TRBV4-3,CASSQESGAGRVLTF,TGCGCCAGCAGCCAGGAGTCAGGGGCCGGACGCGTCCTGACTTTC
TRBJ1-4,.,.,TRBV7-8,CASGLQGEEKLFF,TGTGCCAGCGGTTTGCAGGGCGAGGAAAAACTGTTTTTT
TRBJ1-1,once,.,TRBV12-3/TRBV12-4,CASSSGAEAFF,TGTGCCAGCAGTTCAGGGGCTGAAGCTTTCTTT
TRBJ2-3,.,.,TRBV7-2,CASSFLSGTDTQYF,TGTGCCAGCAGCTTCCTCAGCGGCACAGATACGCAGTATTTT
TRBJ2-1,.,TRBD2,TRBV2,CASSATRLAVNEQFF,TGTGCCAGCAGTGCAACCCGACTAGCGGTGAATGAGCAGTTCTTC
TRBJ1-1,.,.,TRBV19,CASSIGARNTEAFF,TGTGCCAGTAGTATCGGTGCAAGGAACACTGAAGCTTTCTTT
TRBJ2-6,.,.,TRBV15,CATAGFAGANVLTF,TGTGCCACCGCCGGTTTCGCTGGGGCCAACGTCCTGACTTTC
TRBJ2-7,few,.,TRBV4-3,CASSQDGQGIYEQYF,TGCGCCAGCAGCCAAGATGGCCAGGGGATATACGAGCAGTACTTC
TRBJ2-7,.,TRBD2,TRBV5-1,CASSLDLADTYEQYF,TGCGCCAGCAGCTTGGACCTAGCGGATACCTACGAGCAGTACTTC
TRBJ2-1,.,.,TRBV5-4,CASSFWPKKNEQFF,TGTGCCAGCAGCTTTTGGCCCAAAAAGAACGAGCAGTTCTTC
TRBJ1-1,.,.,TRBV7-2,CASSLSGDTEAFF,TGTGCCAGCAGCTTATCGGGGGACACTGAAGCTTTCTTT
TRBJ2-6,once,.,TRBV27,CASSPSSGRRDPNSGANVLTF,TGTGCCAGCAGCCCCTCTTCGGGTAGGAGGGATCCCAACTCTGGGGCCAACGTCCTGACTTTC